The entry below describes one TCR beta chain. Its specificity is unknown. The data stem from a study of T cell repertoires in cytomegalovirus infection. Study-level information: Used in the study were CMV epitopes, some recently identified and HLA-C-restricted, others well-studied and HLA-B-restricted. Public TCR beta signature analysis indicated the presence of both CMV infection and matching HLA type.

Broader study findings: There were HLA-C-restricted CMV-specific TCR beta clonotypes dominating the ex vivo response.

TCRdb re-derived calls from the reads in MiXCR, one entry per CDR3 protein. The data hold roughly 150,000 distinct CDR3 sequences, with about 32% observed a single time. The CDR3 runs 15 residues. Trimming at V came to 3 bases and at J to 8 bases, leaving 13 bases not matched to a gene. The germline V gene has CDR1 SQVTM and CDR2 ANQGSEA. The sequence was obtained from a human donor in good health (CMV status not recorded). Some clones in this sample may be carry-over from other donors' samples. Sequenced material: CD8+ T cells from cultured PBMCs, taken from culture after CMV antigen stimulation. The chain carries TRBV29-1 and TRBJ1-2; 9 nucleotides line up with TRBD1. The CDR3 reads CSVDRGTGPTRGYTF. CDR3 DNA: TGCAGCGTTGATCGCGGGACAGGGCCTACTCGGGGCTACACCTTC.